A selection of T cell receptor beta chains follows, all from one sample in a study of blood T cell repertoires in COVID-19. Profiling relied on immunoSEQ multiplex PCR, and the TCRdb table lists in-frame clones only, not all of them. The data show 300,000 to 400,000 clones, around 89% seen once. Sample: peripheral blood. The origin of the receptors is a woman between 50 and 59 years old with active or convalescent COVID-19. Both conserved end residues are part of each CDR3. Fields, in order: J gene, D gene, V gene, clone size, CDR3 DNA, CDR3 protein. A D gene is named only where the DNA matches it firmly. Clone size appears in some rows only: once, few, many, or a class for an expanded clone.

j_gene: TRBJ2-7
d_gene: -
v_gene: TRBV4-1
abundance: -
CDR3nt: TGCGCCAGCAGCCAAATAGCGTATGCTAGCTACGAGCAGTACTTC
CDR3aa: CASSQIAYASYEQYF

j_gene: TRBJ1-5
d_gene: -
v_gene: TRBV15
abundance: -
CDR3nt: TGTGCCACCAGCAGAGATTGGCAGGTCGGTCAGCCCCAGCATTTT
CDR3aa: CATSRDWQVGQPQHF

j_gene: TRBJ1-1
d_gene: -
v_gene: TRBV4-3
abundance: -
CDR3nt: TGCGCCAGCAGCCAAGCGGGGGGGGGAACTGAAGCTTTCTTT
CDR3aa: CASSQAGGGTEAFF

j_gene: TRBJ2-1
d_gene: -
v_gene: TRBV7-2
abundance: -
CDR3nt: TGTGCCAGCAGCTTCCCCCGGGGGAGCCCTAATGAGCAGTTCTTC
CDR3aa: CASSFPRGSPNEQFF

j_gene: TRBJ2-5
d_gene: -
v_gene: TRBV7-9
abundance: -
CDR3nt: TGTGCCAGCAGCTCCCGAGAGGAAGAGACCCAGTACTTC
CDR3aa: CASSSREEETQYF

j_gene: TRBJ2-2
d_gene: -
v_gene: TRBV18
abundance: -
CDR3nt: TGTGCCAGCTCACCACCGGGCAGGGACACCGGGGAGCTGTTTTTT
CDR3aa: CASSPPGRDTGELFF

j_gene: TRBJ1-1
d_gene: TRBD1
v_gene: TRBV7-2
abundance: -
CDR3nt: TGTGCCAGCAGCTTCACCGGGACAGGGTACCCACGTGAAGCTTTCTTT
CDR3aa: CASSFTGTGYPREAFF

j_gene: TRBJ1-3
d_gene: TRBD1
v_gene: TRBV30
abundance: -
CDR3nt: TGTGCCTGGGGGACAGGGTTGACCGCTGGAAACACCATATATTTT
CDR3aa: CAWGTGLTAGNTIYF

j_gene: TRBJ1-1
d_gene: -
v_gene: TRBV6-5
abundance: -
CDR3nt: TGTGCCAGCAGTTATTGGCGGGGCACTGAAGCTTTCTTT
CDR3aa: CASSYWRGTEAFF

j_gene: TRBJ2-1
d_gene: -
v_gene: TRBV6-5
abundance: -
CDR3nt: TGTGCCAGCAGTTACCGTGTCGGCTCCTACAATGAGCAGTTCTTC
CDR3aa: CASSYRVGSYNEQFF

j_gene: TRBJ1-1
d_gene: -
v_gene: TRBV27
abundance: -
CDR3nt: TGTGCCAGCAGTTTCAGGGGACGCCTGGGGACTGAAGCTTTCTTT
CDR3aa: CASSFRGRLGTEAFF

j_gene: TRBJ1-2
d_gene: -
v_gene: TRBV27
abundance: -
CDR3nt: TGTGCCAGCAGTTTAACAGGATCCTATGGCTACACCTTC
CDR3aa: CASSLTGSYGYTF

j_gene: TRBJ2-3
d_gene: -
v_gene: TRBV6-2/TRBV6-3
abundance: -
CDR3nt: TGTGCCAGCAGCCACATCAAGGGGCCGAGCACAGATACGCAGTATTTT
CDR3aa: CASSHIKGPSTDTQYF

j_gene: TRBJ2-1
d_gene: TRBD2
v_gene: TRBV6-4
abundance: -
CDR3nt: TGTGCCAGCAGTGACCCACAGCGGGGGTACAATGAGCAGTTCTTC
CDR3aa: CASSDPQRGYNEQFF

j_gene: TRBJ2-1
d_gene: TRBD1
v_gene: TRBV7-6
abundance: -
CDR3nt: TGTGCCAGCAGCGGACACACCGGGACAGCCTCCTACAATGAGCAGTTCTTC
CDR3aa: CASSGHTGTASYNEQFF

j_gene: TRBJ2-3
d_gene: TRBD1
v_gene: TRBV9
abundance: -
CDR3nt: TGTGCCAGCAGCGACGACAGGGCTTACACAGATACGCAGTATTTT
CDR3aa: CASSDDRAYTDTQYF

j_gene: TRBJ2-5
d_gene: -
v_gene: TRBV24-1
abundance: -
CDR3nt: TGTGCCACCAGTGATTATAGAGGGGGAGGGGGGCAAGAGACCCAGTACTTC
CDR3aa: CATSDYRGGGGQETQYF

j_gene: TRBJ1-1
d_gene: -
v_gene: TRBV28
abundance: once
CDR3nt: TGTGCCAGCAGTTTACTCGGGGGTGAGGCTTTCTTT
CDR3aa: CASSLLGGEAFF

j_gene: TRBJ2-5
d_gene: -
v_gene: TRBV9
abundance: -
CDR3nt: TGTGCCAGCAGCGTAGATCCCGGCGGGACAGACGTAAAGACCCAGTACTTC
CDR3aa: CASSVDPGGTDVKTQYF

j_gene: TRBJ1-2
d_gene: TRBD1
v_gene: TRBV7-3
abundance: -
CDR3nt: TGTGCCAGCAGCTTAAGTGGAGGACAGGGTGGTTTGGGCTACACCTTC
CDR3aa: CASSLSGGQGGLGYTF

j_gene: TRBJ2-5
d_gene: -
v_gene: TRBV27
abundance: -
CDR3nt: TGTGCCAGCAGTTTACGGCAGGCCCAAGAGACCCAGTACTTC
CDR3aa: CASSLRQAQETQYF

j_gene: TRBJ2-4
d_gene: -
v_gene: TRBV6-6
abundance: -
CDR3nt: TGTGCCAGCAGCCCCGGGGTAGCCGAAAACATTCAGTACTTC
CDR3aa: CASSPGVAENIQYF

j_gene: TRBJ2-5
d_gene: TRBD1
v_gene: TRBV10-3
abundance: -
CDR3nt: TGTGCCATCAGCCAAACGACAGGGGGTCGAGAGACCCAGTACTTC
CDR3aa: CAISQTTGGRETQYF

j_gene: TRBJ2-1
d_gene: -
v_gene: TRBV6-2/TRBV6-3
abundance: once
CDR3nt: TGTGCCAGCAGTTACTCAGGAGACGCTACTAATGAGCAGTTCTTC
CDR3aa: CASSYSGDATNEQFF

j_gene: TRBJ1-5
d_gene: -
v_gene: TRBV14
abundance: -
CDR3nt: TGTGCCAGCAGCCAAGATTCGTGGCAACAGGGTGCGAATCAGCCCCAGCATTTT
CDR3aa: CASSQDSWQQGANQPQHF

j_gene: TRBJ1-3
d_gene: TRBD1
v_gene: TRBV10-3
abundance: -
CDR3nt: TGTGCCATCAGTGAAGAAGGAGGGACAGGACTCATATATTTT
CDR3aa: CAISEEGGTGLIYF

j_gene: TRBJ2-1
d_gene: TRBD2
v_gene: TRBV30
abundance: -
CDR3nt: TGTGCCTGGAGTGCTAGCGGGAGAGCGTTCTACAATGAGCAGTTCTTC
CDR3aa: CAWSASGRAFYNEQFF

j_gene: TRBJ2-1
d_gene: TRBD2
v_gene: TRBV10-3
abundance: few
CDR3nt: TGTGCCATCAGTGAGTCGGACTCGGGACTAGCGGGAGATTGGGAGAACAATGAGCAGTTCTTC
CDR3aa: CAISESDSGLAGDWENNEQFF

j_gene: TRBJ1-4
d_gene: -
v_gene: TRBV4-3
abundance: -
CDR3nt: TGCGCCAGCAGCCAAGATGACACAACTAATGAAAAACTGTTTTTT
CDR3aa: CASSQDDTTNEKLFF

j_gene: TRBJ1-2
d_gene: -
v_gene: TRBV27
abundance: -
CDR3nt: TGTGCCAGCAGTTGGTCGGAGGACTATGGCTACACCTTC
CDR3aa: CASSWSEDYGYTF